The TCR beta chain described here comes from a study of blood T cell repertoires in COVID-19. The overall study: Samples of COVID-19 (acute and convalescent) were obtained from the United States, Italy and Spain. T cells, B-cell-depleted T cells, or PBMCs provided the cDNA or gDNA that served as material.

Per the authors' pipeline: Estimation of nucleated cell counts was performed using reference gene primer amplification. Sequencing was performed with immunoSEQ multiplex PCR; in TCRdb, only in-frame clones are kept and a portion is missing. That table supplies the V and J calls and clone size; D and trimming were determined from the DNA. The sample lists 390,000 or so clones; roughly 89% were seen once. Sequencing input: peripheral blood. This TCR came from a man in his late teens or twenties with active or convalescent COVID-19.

The CDR3 loop is CASSPSRGNTIYF. The CDR3 DNA sequence: TGTGCCAGCAGCCCTAGTCGTGGAAACACCATATATTTT. This chain connects TRBV7-2 to TRBJ1-3; D is unresolved. V shed 5 bases and J shed 3 bases, with 8 bases lying between them. CDR1 is SGHTA, CDR2 FQGNSA, per germline. The length of the CDR3 is 13 residues.